Listed below are T cell receptor beta chains from one sample, sequenced in a study of a mutant IDH1 vaccine in newly diagnosed glioma. The method was immunoSEQ multiplex PCR; TCRdb's version includes in-frame clones alone and lacks a portion of them. Counted here are 50,000 to 75,000 clones, 75% to 95% occurring once; the ten biggest clones make up approximately 2.4%. The sequencing used PBMCs, collected from a glioma patient treated with radiotherapy, temozolomide or both. These receptors were obtained from a man aged 45-65 years with glioma. Both conserved end residues are part of each CDR3. Fields, in order: J gene, D gene, V gene, clone size, CDR3 protein, CDR3 DNA. D genes are given only for firm matches. Rows may omit the clone size; those that give it use once, few, many or a size class.

j_gene: TRBJ1-2; d_gene: -; v_gene: TRBV11-2; abundance: -; CDR3aa: CASSLTVGYTF; CDR3nt: TGTGCCAGCAGCTTGACAGTTGGCTACACCTTC
j_gene: TRBJ1-2; d_gene: -; v_gene: TRBV7-8; abundance: -; CDR3aa: CASSPPLLDIRNYGYTF; CDR3nt: TGTGCCAGCAGCCCCCCGCTTTTGGACATTAGAAACTATGGCTACACCTTC
j_gene: TRBJ1-1; d_gene: -; v_gene: TRBV9; abundance: -; CDR3aa: CASSLGRKGTEAFF; CDR3nt: TGTGCCAGCAGCCTGGGACGGAAGGGCACTGAAGCTTTCTTT
j_gene: TRBJ2-5; d_gene: TRBD2; v_gene: TRBV4-2; abundance: once; CDR3aa: CASSQEGGGDREETQYF; CDR3nt: TGTGCCAGCAGCCAAGAAGGCGGGGGTGATCGAGAAGAGACCCAGTACTTC
j_gene: TRBJ1-1; d_gene: -; v_gene: TRBV27; abundance: -; CDR3aa: CASSLLTTTGVAEAFF; CDR3nt: TGTGCCAGCAGTTTATTAACGACAACCGGGGTGGCTGAAGCTTTCTTT
j_gene: TRBJ2-7; d_gene: TRBD1; v_gene: TRBV19; abundance: -; CDR3aa: CASSTPGQGYEQYF; CDR3nt: TGTGCCAGTAGTACTCCGGGACAGGGCTACGAGCAGTACTTC
j_gene: TRBJ2-1; d_gene: -; v_gene: TRBV27; abundance: -; CDR3aa: CASSFTLANPYNEQFF; CDR3nt: TGTGCCAGCAGTTTCACCCTAGCGAACCCCTACAATGAGCAGTTCTTC
j_gene: TRBJ1-5; d_gene: TRBD1; v_gene: TRBV7-9; abundance: -; CDR3aa: CASSIGTGGFNQPQHF; CDR3nt: TGTGCCAGCAGCATCGGGACAGGGGGCTTCAATCAGCCCCAGCATTTT
j_gene: TRBJ1-1; d_gene: -; v_gene: TRBV5-1; abundance: -; CDR3aa: CASSLNGAANTEAFF; CDR3nt: TGCGCCAGCAGCTTGAACGGGGCCGCGAACACTGAAGCTTTCTTT
j_gene: TRBJ1-2; d_gene: TRBD1; v_gene: TRBV2; abundance: -; CDR3aa: CARQGGFGGYTF; CDR3nt: TGTGCCAGACAGGGGGGTTTTGGTGGCTACACCTTC
j_gene: TRBJ2-1; d_gene: -; v_gene: TRBV5-1; abundance: -; CDR3aa: CASTTDGYNEQFF; CDR3nt: TGCGCCAGCACCACGGACGGCTACAATGAGCAGTTCTTC
j_gene: TRBJ2-2; d_gene: -; v_gene: TRBV5-6; abundance: -; CDR3aa: CASSFHTGELFF; CDR3nt: TGTGCCAGCAGCTTTCACACCGGGGAGCTGTTTTTT
j_gene: TRBJ2-2; d_gene: -; v_gene: TRBV5-8; abundance: -; CDR3aa: CASSPHTNTGELFF; CDR3nt: TGTGCCAGCAGCCCCCACACGAACACCGGGGAGCTGTTTTTT
j_gene: TRBJ2-7; d_gene: -; v_gene: TRBV4-3; abundance: -; CDR3aa: CASSQDITYEQYF; CDR3nt: TGCGCCAGCAGCCAAGATATTACCTACGAGCAGTACTTC
j_gene: TRBJ2-3; d_gene: -; v_gene: TRBV2; abundance: -; CDR3aa: CASSAESTDTQYF; CDR3nt: TGTGCCAGCAGTGCAGAAAGCACAGATACGCAGTATTTT
j_gene: TRBJ2-1; d_gene: -; v_gene: TRBV18; abundance: -; CDR3aa: CASSPPVRGSFGNEQFF; CDR3nt: TGTGCCAGCTCACCACCGGTACGAGGGTCCTTCGGCAATGAGCAGTTCTTC
j_gene: TRBJ2-7; d_gene: -; v_gene: TRBV2; abundance: few; CDR3aa: CASRSLSSYEQYF; CDR3nt: TGTGCCAGCAGGTCCCTTAGTAGCTACGAGCAGTACTTC
j_gene: TRBJ2-1; d_gene: TRBD2; v_gene: TRBV7-3; abundance: once; CDR3aa: CASSSRSGGGEQFF; CDR3nt: TGTGCCAGCAGCTCCCGTAGCGGGGGGGGTGAGCAGTTCTTC
j_gene: TRBJ1-1; d_gene: TRBD1; v_gene: TRBV19; abundance: -; CDR3aa: CASSQGAGRNTEAFF; CDR3nt: TGTGCCAGTAGTCAGGGGGCAGGGAGGAACACTGAAGCTTTCTTT
j_gene: TRBJ1-6; d_gene: -; v_gene: TRBV6-1; abundance: -; CDR3aa: CASSDPNAGAPTYNSPLHF; CDR3nt: TGTGCCAGCAGTGACCCCAACGCTGGGGCCCCGACTTATAATTCACCCCTCCACTTT
j_gene: TRBJ2-1; d_gene: TRBD2; v_gene: TRBV6-5; abundance: -; CDR3aa: CASSHQREIYNEQFF; CDR3nt: TGTGCCAGCAGCCACCAGCGGGAGATCTACAATGAGCAGTTCTTC
j_gene: TRBJ2-1; d_gene: TRBD2; v_gene: TRBV7-2; abundance: -; CDR3aa: CASSLLRTSPEQFF; CDR3nt: TGTGCCAGCAGTTTGTTAAGGACTAGCCCTGAGCAGTTCTTC
j_gene: TRBJ2-7; d_gene: -; v_gene: TRBV28; abundance: once; CDR3aa: CASSFYRTFSYEQYF; CDR3nt: TGTGCCAGCAGTTTCTATCGCACCTTCTCCTACGAGCAGTACTTC
j_gene: TRBJ2-7; d_gene: TRBD1; v_gene: TRBV6-5; abundance: -; CDR3aa: CASSQGQGPYEQYF; CDR3nt: TGTGCCAGCAGCCAAGGACAGGGCCCCTACGAGCAGTACTTC
j_gene: TRBJ2-3; d_gene: -; v_gene: TRBV7-3; abundance: -; CDR3aa: CASSSGGLVQYF; CDR3nt: TGTGCCAGCAGCTCTGGGGGGCTAGTGCAGTATTTT
j_gene: TRBJ1-6; d_gene: -; v_gene: TRBV30; abundance: -; CDR3aa: CAWSGNPGKGPLHF; CDR3nt: TGTGCCTGGAGTGGGAATCCAGGGAAAGGACCCCTCCACTTT
j_gene: TRBJ1-2; d_gene: -; v_gene: TRBV6-5; abundance: -; CDR3aa: CASTSGGREGGYTF; CDR3nt: TGTGCCAGCACCTCTGGCGGCAGGGAAGGAGGCTACACCTTC
j_gene: TRBJ2-5; d_gene: -; v_gene: TRBV7-8; abundance: -; CDR3aa: CASSMVGEKETQYF; CDR3nt: TGTGCCAGCAGCATGGTCGGGGAGAAAGAGACCCAGTACTTC
j_gene: TRBJ1-1; d_gene: -; v_gene: TRBV6-6; abundance: -; CDR3aa: CASSPQHRFGAFF; CDR3nt: TGTGCCAGCAGCCCCCAACACCGATTTGGAGCTTTCTTT
j_gene: TRBJ2-7; d_gene: TRBD1; v_gene: TRBV6-6; abundance: -; CDR3aa: CASSYRLGQTYEQYF; CDR3nt: TGTGCCAGCAGTTACCGGTTGGGACAGACCTACGAGCAGTACTTC
j_gene: TRBJ1-2; d_gene: TRBD1; v_gene: TRBV19; abundance: -; CDR3aa: CASSITRGQGGYTF; CDR3nt: TGTGCCAGTAGTATTACGAGGGGGCAAGGAGGCTACACCTTC
j_gene: TRBJ1-5; d_gene: -; v_gene: TRBV7-6; abundance: once; CDR3aa: CASSLGRDQPQHF; CDR3nt: TGTGCCAGCAGCTTAGGCCGGGATCAGCCCCAGCATTTT
j_gene: TRBJ2-2; d_gene: TRBD1; v_gene: TRBV5-6; abundance: -; CDR3aa: CASGRQGNTGELFF; CDR3nt: TGTGCCAGCGGTAGACAGGGCAACACCGGGGAGCTGTTTTTT
j_gene: TRBJ2-3; d_gene: -; v_gene: TRBV6-1; abundance: -; CDR3aa: CASSARSRVGDTQYF; CDR3nt: TGTGCCAGCAGTGCCCGAAGCAGGGTAGGAGATACGCAGTATTTT
j_gene: TRBJ1-5; d_gene: -; v_gene: TRBV2; abundance: few; CDR3aa: CASRMYGNRGTQPQHF; CDR3nt: TGTGCCAGCCGGATGTACGGTAACCGCGGGACTCAGCCCCAGCATTTT
j_gene: TRBJ1-2; d_gene: -; v_gene: TRBV5-1; abundance: -; CDR3aa: CASSLPGGDYGYTF; CDR3nt: TGCGCCAGCAGCTTGCCGGGGGGCGACTATGGCTACACCTTC